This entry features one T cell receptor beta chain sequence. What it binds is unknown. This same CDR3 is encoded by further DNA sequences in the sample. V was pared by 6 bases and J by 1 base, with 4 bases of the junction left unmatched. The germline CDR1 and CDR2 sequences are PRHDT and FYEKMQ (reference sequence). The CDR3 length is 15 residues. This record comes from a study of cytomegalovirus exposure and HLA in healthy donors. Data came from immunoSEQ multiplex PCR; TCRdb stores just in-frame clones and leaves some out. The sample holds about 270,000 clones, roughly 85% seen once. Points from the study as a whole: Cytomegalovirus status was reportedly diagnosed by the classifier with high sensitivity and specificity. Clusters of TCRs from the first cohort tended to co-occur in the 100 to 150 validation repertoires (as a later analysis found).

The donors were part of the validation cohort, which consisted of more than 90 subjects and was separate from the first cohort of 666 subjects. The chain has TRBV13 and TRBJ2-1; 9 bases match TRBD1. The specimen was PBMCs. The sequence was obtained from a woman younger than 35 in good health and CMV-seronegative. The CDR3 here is CASSLGQGSYNEQFF. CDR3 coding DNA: TGTGCCAGCAGTCTGGGACAGGGATCCTACAATGAGCAGTTCTTC.